What follows are 23 T cell receptor beta chains derived from one specimen sequenced in a study of blood T cell repertoires in COVID-19. This table comes from immunoSEQ multiplex PCR, and its TCRdb copy is limited to in-frame clones, with some not included. The sample contains a few hundred thousand clones, around 85% of which appear only once. The sample taken for sequencing was peripheral blood. Receptors were obtained from a human donor with COVID-19, enrolled during active disease. The donor label of this sample is uncertain.

The V gene is TRBV7-9, the J gene TRBJ2-6; 8 bases map to TRBD1. Looked up from germline, CDR1 is SEHNR and CDR2 is FQNEAQ (reference sequence). V was clipped by 7 bases and J by 0 bases; unmatched bases: 20. The CDR3 is 21 residues long. As DNA, the CDR3 is TGTGCCAGCACCCCGGGGGTGACAGGGGCCCTAAAGAGCTCTGGGGCCAACGTCCTGACTTTC. The encoded protein is CASTPGVTGALKSSGANVLTF.

The V gene is TRBV6-1, the J gene TRBJ1-2; no firm D call. Germline V gene lookup returns CDR1 MNHNS and CDR2 SASEGT. Trimming removed 0 bases at V and 13 bases at J, with 12 bases between. The CDR3 is 12 amino acids. The CDR3 coding sequence is TGTGCCAGCAGTGAAGCTATCGCCGGGAGCACCTTC. Its protein is CASSEAIAGSTF.

The chain links TRBV28 to TRBJ1-5; D is uncertain. This CDR3 has 16 amino acids. V shed 1 base and J shed 0 bases, with 10 bases lying between them. Germline CDR1 and CDR2: MDHEN and SYDVKM. The CDR3 nucleotides read TGTGCCAGCAGTTTATTGGGGAGTTCTAGCAATCAGCCCCAGCATTTT. Amino acid sequence: CASSLLGSSSNQPQHF.

The chain combines TRBV6-5 with TRBJ1-5, with D tentatively TRBD1 (6 bases). Trimming removed 3 bases from V and 7 bases from J, with 13 bases in between. Germline V gene data show CDR1 as MNHEY and CDR2 as SVGAGI. The CDR3 extends over 14 amino acids. The CDR3: CASSYGGAEQPQHF. CDR3 in DNA: TGTGCCAGCAGTTATGGGGGGGCAGAACAGCCCCAGCATTTT.

In DNA, the CDR3 is TGTGCCAGCAGCCTCGGGGGGTGGTCCGATAATTCACCCCTCCACTTT. Amino acid sequence: CASSLGGWSDNSPLHF. This chain uses TRBV7-6 with TRBJ1-6; D possibly corresponds to TRBD1 (5 bases). This CDR3 contains 16 residues. Deletions cut 5 bases from V and 5 bases from J, with 16 bases between. Germline CDR1 SGHVS, CDR2 FNYEAQ.

V gene TRBV6-6 combines with J gene TRBJ2-3; tentative D call: TRBD2 (6 bases). With 7 bases removed from V and 1 base from J, the gap between germline ends came to 12 bases. The germline CDR1 and CDR2 sequences are MNHNY and SVGAGI (reference sequence). CDR3 length: 14 residues. The chain's CDR3 is CASTWEAGTDTQYF. The DNA of the CDR3 is TGTGCCAGCACCTGGGAGGCTGGCACAGATACGCAGTATTTT.

This chain links TRBV11-3 with TRBJ1-5; 10 nucleotides match TRBD1. Germline values: CDR1 SGHNT, CDR2 YENEEA. The ends lost 6 bases at V and 4 bases at J; junction bases unmatched: 9. The CDR3 spans 16 residues. CDR3 region: CASREKDRGKNQPQHF. CDR3 nucleotides: TGTGCCAGCAGGGAAAAGGACAGGGGGAAGAATCAGCCCCAGCATTTT.

The chain couples TRBV29-1 to TRBJ2-7; 7 nucleotides agree with TRBD2. Germline V gives CDR1 SQVTM, CDR2 ANQGSEA. With V trimmed by 4 bases and J by 2 bases, 8 bases remained unmatched. The CDR3 runs to 14 residues. The CDR3 DNA reads TGCAGCGTTGTTAGAGCGGGGCAGCCCTACGAGCAGTACTTC. Translated: CSVVRAGQPYEQYF.

The V gene is TRBV7-9, the J gene TRBJ2-5; the D gene is possibly TRBD1 (5 bases). Germline V lookup: CDR1 SEHNR, CDR2 FQNEAQ (reference sequence). V lost 1 base and J 4 bases, leaving 7 bases between the germline ends. This CDR3 is 13 amino acids long. The CDR3 region is CASSLVGAETQYF. The CDR3 DNA reads as TGTGCCAGCAGCTTAGTTGGGGCAGAGACCCAGTACTTC.

The rearrangement links TRBV27 to TRBJ2-3, with D perhaps matching TRBD2 (6 bases). V lost 5 bases and J 4 bases, leaving 16 bases between the germline ends. The CDR3 loop spans 15 amino acids. Germline V gene data show CDR1 as MNHEY and CDR2 as SMNVEV (reference sequence). The CDR3 reads CASSRDFHSADTQYF. The CDR3 DNA reads as TGTGCCAGCAGTCGGGACTTCCATTCCGCAGATACGCAGTATTTT.

This clone was found a few times. The rearrangement uses TRBV21-1 and TRBJ2-3; TRBD2, as called in the table, went unchecked against the DNA. TRBV21-1 is a known pseudogene. The length of the CDR3 is 15 residues. CDR3: CASSPSGRAPDTQYF. CDR3 nucleotides: TGTGCCAGCAGCCCTAGCGGGAGGGCCCCAGATACGCAGTATTTT.

As for this clone: Other DNA variants within this sample encode the same CDR3. The chain links TRBV19 to TRBJ2-5; D not certain. The germline gives CDR1 LNHDA, CDR2 SQIVND (reference sequence). Deletions cut 0 bases from V and 2 bases from J, with 4 bases between. The CDR3 consists of 13 residues. In DNA form, the CDR3 reads TGTGCCAGTAGTATAGACAGTCAAGAGACCCAGTACTTC. It specifies CASSIDSQETQYF.

The CDR3 region is CASSYLGGRSTDTQYF. The DNA of the CDR3 is TGTGCCAGCAGTTATTTGGGCGGGAGGAGCACAGATACGCAGTATTTT. The V call is TRBV6-5, the J call TRBJ2-3; 8 nucleotides align to TRBD2. The CDR3 is 16 residues long. V was clipped by 3 bases and J by 0 bases; unmatched bases: 5. Germline V CDR1 and CDR2: MNHEY, SVGAGI.

The J gene is TRBJ2-7, the V gene TRBV29-1, with D perhaps matching TRBD1 (6 bases). The CDR3 contains 18 residues. Trimming cost V 3 bases and J 2 bases, with 26 bases left between them. Germline values: CDR1 SQVTM, CDR2 ANQGSEA. CDR3 residues: CSVEELTGHRMSPYEQYF. The CDR3 nucleotides read TGCAGCGTTGAGGAATTGACAGGACACCGTATGAGTCCCTACGAGCAGTACTTC.

This chain connects TRBV7-8 to TRBJ2-2; TRBD2 agrees at 16 bases. Germline V gene data show CDR1 as SGHVS and CDR2 as FQNEAQ. This CDR3 has 21 residues. J was trimmed by 5 bases and V by 5 bases; bases with no gene match: 17. The CDR3 spells CASSQTPPGLAGGLGTGELFF. The CDR3 DNA reads as TGTGCCAGCAGCCAAACCCCTCCGGGACTAGCGGGAGGGCTGGGGACCGGGGAGCTGTTTTTT.

The chain's CDR3 is CASSVEGGRASGGELFF. The CDR3 DNA reads TGTGCCAGCAGCGTAGAGGGCGGGAGGGCCTCGGGCGGGGAGCTGTTTTTT. V usage is TRBV9 and J usage is TRBJ2-2, with 9 bases aligning to TRBD2. J lost 7 bases, V lost 0 bases, and 10 bases had no gene match. The CDR3 has 17 amino acids. Germline V gives CDR1 SGDLS, CDR2 YYNGEE.

Note on this clone: Other DNA sequences in the same sample also yield this CDR3. The V gene is TRBV6-5, the J gene TRBJ1-2; D is undetermined. Germline CDR1 and CDR2: MNHEY and SVGAGI. The CDR3 runs 13 residues. Between the trimmed V and J ends, which lost 2 bases and 5 bases, there was a span of 9 bases. The DNA for the CDR3 is TGTGCCAGCAGTTACGCCGGGGATTATGGCTACACCTTC. Translating gives CASSYAGDYGYTF.

The CDR3 loop is CASSIQRGMGNEQFF. The CDR3 nucleotides are TGTGCCAGTAGTATTCAGCGGGGCATGGGTAATGAGCAGTTCTTC. The V gene is TRBV19, the J gene TRBJ2-1, with 7 bases identical to TRBD2. Germline CDR1 is LNHDA and CDR2 is SQIVND (reference sequence). This CDR3 spans 15 amino acids. V lost 3 bases, J lost 7 bases, and 9 bases stayed unmatched.

The CDR3 DNA is TGTGCCAGCAGTTTAAGGGGGACTGAAGCTTTCTTT. It codes for CASSLRGTEAFF. The V call is TRBV12-3 or TRBV12-4, the J call TRBJ1-1, with a tentative D call TRBD1 (6 bases). This CDR3 comprises 12 residues. The V and J ends lost 2 bases and 5 bases respectively, with 6 bases between them.

The chain is built from TRBV19 and TRBJ2-7; 7 bases line up with TRBD2. CDR3 length equals 10 residues. Germline V CDR1 and CDR2: LNHDA, SQIVND (reference sequence). V shed 11 bases and J 5 bases; nucleotides not matched to a gene: 3. The CDR3 here is CAAGGNEQYF. The CDR3 DNA reads as TGTGCCGCCGGGGGGAACGAGCAGTACTTC.

The CDR3, as DNA: TGTGCCAGCAGCCAAGATTTGGGGAGGAATGGCTACACCTTC. Residues: CASSQDLGRNGYTF. The V gene is TRBV3-1 (or the pseudogene TRBV3-2), the J gene TRBJ1-2, with unresolved D. CDR1 is LGHDT and CDR2 is YNNKEL in the germline V gene (reference sequence). The CDR3 loop spans 14 amino acids. V lost 0 bases and J 6 bases, leaving 11 bases between the germline ends.

The chain has TRBV28 and TRBJ2-1; maybe TRBD2 (5 bases). This CDR3 region has 16 residues. V lost 6 bases, J lost 2 bases, and 17 bases lay in between. CDR1 is MDHEN and CDR2 is SYDVKM in the germline V gene. As DNA, the CDR3 is TGTGCCAGCAGCCCCCCGAGAGGGTTACCCTACAATGAGCAGTTCTTC. This codes for CASSPPRGLPYNEQFF.

This clone has just a few counts. The rearrangement uses TRBV3-1 (or the pseudogene TRBV3-2) and TRBJ1-6; 11 bases are a match to TRBD1. The V gene's germline CDR1 is LGHDT and CDR2 YNNKEL (reference sequence). V lost 0 bases to trimming and J lost 9 bases; unmatched junction nucleotides: 7. The CDR3 has 17 amino acids. Here the CDR3 reads CASSQDAGQGVTSPLHF. CDR3 nucleotide sequence: TGTGCCAGCAGCCAAGATGCGGGACAGGGGGTGACTTCACCCCTCCACTTT.